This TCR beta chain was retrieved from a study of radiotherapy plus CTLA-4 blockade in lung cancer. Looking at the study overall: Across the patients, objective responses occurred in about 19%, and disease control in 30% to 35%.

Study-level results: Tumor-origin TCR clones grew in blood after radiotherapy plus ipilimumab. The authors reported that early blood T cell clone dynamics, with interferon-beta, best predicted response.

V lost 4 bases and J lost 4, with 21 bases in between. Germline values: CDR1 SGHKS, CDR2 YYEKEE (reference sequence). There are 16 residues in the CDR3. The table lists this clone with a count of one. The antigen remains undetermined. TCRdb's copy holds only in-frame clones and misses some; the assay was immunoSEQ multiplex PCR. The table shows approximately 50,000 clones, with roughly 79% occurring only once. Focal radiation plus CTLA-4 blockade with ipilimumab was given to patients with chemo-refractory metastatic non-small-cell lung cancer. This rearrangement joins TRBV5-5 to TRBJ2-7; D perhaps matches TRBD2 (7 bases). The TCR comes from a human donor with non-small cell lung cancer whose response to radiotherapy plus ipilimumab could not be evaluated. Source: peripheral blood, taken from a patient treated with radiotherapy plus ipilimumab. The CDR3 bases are TGTGCCAGCAGCGGGAGAGGGGGGGGCTGGATGTACGAGCAGTACTTC. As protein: CASSGRGGGWMYEQYF.